The clone carrying this T cell receptor beta chain was seen ten or more times. Its antigen is currently unknown. The TCR beta library used iRepertoire HTBI primers with Arm-PCR amplification of CDR3. A single record per CDR3 protein comes from TCRdb applying MiXCR to the multiplex PCR reads. This table has 550,000 or so distinct CDR3 sequences, approximately 12% appearing once. The data stem from a study of regulatory T cells in long-lasting Graves disease. Time point in this sample: newly diagnosed GD, antithyroid drugs for less than 3 months. The TCR library was made from RNA that had been extracted from PBMCs in TRIzol. V was trimmed by 5 bases and J by 2 bases, leaving 17 bases between them. The length of the CDR3 is 17 residues. From germline, CDR1 is KGHDR and CDR2 SFDVKD. Study-level findings and limits: Comparison showed that persistent patients shared more public clonotypes (over 2,500) than new patients (966). Newly diagnosed Graves' patients exceeded persistent ones in TCR diversity.

The same data also went into a second study, on T cells in Graves' hyperthyroidism and ophthalmopathy.

The origin of this receptor is a woman aged 25 to 45 with Graves disease. The source material was peripheral blood mononuclear cells (PBMCs), sampled at new diagnosis, from a patient treated with antithyroid drugs. This chain joins TRBV24-1 and TRBJ1-4; D possibly corresponds to TRBD1 (6 bases). The CDR3 bases are TGTGCCACCAGTGGCTTATCAGGGGATAGCACTAATGAAAAACTGTTTTTT. Encoded protein: CATSGLSGDSTNEKLFF.